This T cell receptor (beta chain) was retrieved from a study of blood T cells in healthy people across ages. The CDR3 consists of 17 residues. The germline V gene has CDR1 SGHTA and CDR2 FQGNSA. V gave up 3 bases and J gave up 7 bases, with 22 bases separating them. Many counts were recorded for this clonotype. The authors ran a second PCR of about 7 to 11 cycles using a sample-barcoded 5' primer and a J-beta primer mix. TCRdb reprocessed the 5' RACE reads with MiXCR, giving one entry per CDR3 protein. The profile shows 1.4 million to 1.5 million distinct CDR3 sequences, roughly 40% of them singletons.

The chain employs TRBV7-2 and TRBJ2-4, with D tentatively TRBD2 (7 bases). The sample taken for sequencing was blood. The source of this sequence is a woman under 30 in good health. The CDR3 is CASSLGGAGRIGNIQYF. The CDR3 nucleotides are TGTGCCAGCAGCTTGGGGGGGGCCGGGAGGATAGGGAACATTCAGTACTTC. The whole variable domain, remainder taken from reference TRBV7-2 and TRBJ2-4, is GAGVSQSPSNKVTEKGKDVELRCDPISGHTALYWYRQSLGQGLEFLIYFQGNSAPDKSGLPSDRFSAERTGGSVSTLTIQRTQQEDSAVYLCASSLGGAGRIGNIQYFGAGTRLSVL.